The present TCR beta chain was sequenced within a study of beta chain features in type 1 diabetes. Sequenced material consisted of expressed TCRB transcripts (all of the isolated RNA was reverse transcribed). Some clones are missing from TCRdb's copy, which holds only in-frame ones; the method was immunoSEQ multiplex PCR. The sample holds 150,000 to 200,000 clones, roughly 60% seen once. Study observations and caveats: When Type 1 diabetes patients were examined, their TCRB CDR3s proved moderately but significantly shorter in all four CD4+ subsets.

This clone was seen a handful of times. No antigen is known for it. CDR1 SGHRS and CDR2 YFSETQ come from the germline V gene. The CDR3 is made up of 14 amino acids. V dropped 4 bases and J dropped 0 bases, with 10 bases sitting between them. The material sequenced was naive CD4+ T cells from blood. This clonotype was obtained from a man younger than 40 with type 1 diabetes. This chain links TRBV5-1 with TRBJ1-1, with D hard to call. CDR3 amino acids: CASSIEQLNTEAFF. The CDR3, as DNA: TGCGCCAGCAGCATCGAACAGTTGAACACTGAAGCTTTCTTT.